The present TCR beta chain was sequenced within a study of post-analysis software for immune sequencing data (dated by TCRdb to between 2015 and 2016). A note on the overall study: Disease courses on record covered relapsing-remitting, secondary progressive and progressive-relapsing multiple sclerosis, though some patients had no subtype annotation. Patient repertoires were compared against ten to twelve previously published healthy control repertoires from donors aged about 6 to 27 years. A subset of samples was prepared in parallel using single-end sample barcoding, then pooled and co-amplified after Illumina adapter ligation. Results and caveats for the whole study, not just this receptor: The multiple sclerosis patient group was slightly younger than the control group. Multiple sclerosis patients had significantly lower normalized Chao1 diversity than controls, a result that suggests substantial peripheral T-cell clonal expansion. Significantly higher frequencies in patients than in controls were found for roughly 5 TRBV segments, including TRBV5-6, TRBV5-1 and TRBV20-1. Strong co-clustering of samples prepared in the same batch was shown by direct clustering with F measure, prompting a batch-effect correction.

Compared with germline, V lacks 0 bases and J lacks 7 bases; bases without a gene match: 12. For CDR1 and CDR2, the germline V gene lists MGHRA and YSYEKL. Measured from the cysteine to the phenylalanine, the CDR3 is 17 residues long. Of the read, only the CDR3 DNA is kept; its 51 bases are in frame from base 1. To demonstrate the VDJtools post-analysis software, TCR beta repertoires were profiled from the peripheral blood of about 13 young patients with multiple sclerosis. Multiple sclerosis patients were children and adolescents aged about 6 to 15 years. The protocol used for the library was PCR. This sample was sequenced with an Illumina HiSeq 2500. Unique molecular identifiers were incorporated into TCR beta cDNA libraries to reduce PCR and sequencing biases. Some 500,000 cDNA molecules were obtained per 1 to 10 million input T cells, so each molecule approximated one T cell. The patient libraries were prepared and sequenced with the same protocol used for the earlier healthy control dataset. Within a given batch, samples were prepared together, multiplexed and sequenced on the same HiSeq lane. Under the source paper's analysis protocol: Raw barcoded reads were processed with MIGEC, discarding single-read molecular identifier groups before consensus assembly and CDR3 extraction. VDJtools was used for post-analysis of the clonotype tables, with diversity normalized by down-sampling every dataset to the smallest sample size. To correct batch-related cross-sample contamination, repertoire overlap clustering matched CDR3 amino acid sequences but not nucleotide sequences. The public sequencing data were trimmed at Q25 with fastp and processed into clonotypes with MiXCR by TCRdb, which kept only in-frame beta chains. Each record represents a unique CDR3 protein, reported with the most common genes and DNA among its rows. Here the V and J calls rest on TCRdb's processing, not on the authors' analysis. This sample comprises about 540,000 distinct CDR3 sequences, 34% of them detected only once. The top ten constitute approximately 6% of the sample.

This clonotype was detected only a few times. Its antigen target is currently unknown. No base qualities exist here, and no much larger clone lies one base off it. The chain uses TRBV4-1 and TRBJ1-5; 7 junctional bases match TRBD1. This TCR was recovered from a girl under 18 with multiple sclerosis. The sequenced sample was blood. The CDR3 has the sequence CASSQDPNTGAGQPQHF. The DNA sequence reads TGCGCCAGCAGCCAAGATCCTAATACAGGGGCGGGACAGCCCCAGCATTTT.